This TCR beta chain derives from a study of CD8 T cells in cerebrospinal fluid in Alzheimer's disease. General study results and limits: Patients with mild cognitive impairment or Alzheimer's disease had a larger top CSF clone percentage than controls.

TCRdb reprocessed the 10x single-cell sequencing reads and keeps a single row for each CDR3 protein, giving no DNA. In all, the sample yields some 1,600 distinct CDR3 sequences. Confirmation of patient neurodegeneration relied on biomarkers such as neurofilament, amyloid-beta and tau. Measured by frequency, this clonotype is medium-sized. Its target is unknown. Germline CDR1 SGDLS, CDR2 YYNGEE. This CDR3 has 12 amino acids. J is TRBJ2-2 and V is TRBV9. Sequences were obtained from cerebrospinal fluid. The receptor was isolated from a human donor with mild cognitive impairment. The CDR3 loop reads CASSPDTGELFF.